A selection of T cell receptor beta chains follows, all from one sample in a study of lymphopenia after photon versus proton radiotherapy. TCRdb's table, derived via immunoSEQ multiplex PCR, lists solely in-frame clones and lacks some. The sample contains tens of thousands of clones, around 88% of which appear only once. The material sequenced was peripheral blood, taken from a patient treated with proton-based radiotherapy. The receptors derive from a man aged 55 to 70 with pancreatic cancer. Both conserved end residues are part of each CDR3. D genes are given only for firm matches. Clone size appears in some rows only: once, few, many, or a class for an expanded clone.

D gene,clone size,V gene,J gene,CDR3 protein,CDR3 DNA
TRBD1,-,TRBV2,TRBJ1-4,CASSERQGMELFF,TGTGCCAGCAGTGAACGACAGGGCATGGAACTGTTTTTT
TRBD1,-,TRBV27,TRBJ1-4,CASSSPGQGREKLFF,TGTGCCAGCAGTTCCCCGGGACAGGGTCGAGAAAAACTGTTTTTT
TRBD2,-,TRBV4-2,TRBJ2-2,CASSPPGLAGGELFF,TGTGCCAGCAGCCCGCCGGGACTAGCGGGAGGGGAGCTGTTTTTT
-,few,TRBV30,TRBJ1-4,CAWSIGSNEKLFF,TGTGCCTGGAGTATTGGTTCCAATGAAAAACTGTTTTTT
-,-,TRBV30,TRBJ2-7,CAWSPGLYEQYF,TGTGCCTGGAGCCCAGGCCTCTACGAGCAGTACTTC
TRBD1,once,TRBV27,TRBJ1-5,CASSPDRVVNQPQHF,TGTGCCAGCAGCCCTGACAGGGTCGTCAATCAGCCCCAGCATTTT
-,-,TRBV27,TRBJ2-3,CASSLGRGSDTQYF,TGTGCCAGCAGTCTGGGCAGGGGATCGGATACGCAGTATTTT
TRBD1,-,TRBV2,TRBJ2-5,CASTRTGGMGETQYF,TGTGCCAGCACCCGCACAGGGGGGATGGGAGAGACCCAGTACTTC
-,-,TRBV6-1,TRBJ2-7,CASDDRSYEQYF,TGTGCCAGCGATGATCGCTCCTACGAGCAGTACTTC
-,once,TRBV5-1,TRBJ2-7,CASSLGHPANEQYF,TGCGCCAGCAGCTTAGGACACCCGGCCAACGAGCAGTACTTC
TRBD1,-,TRBV6-6,TRBJ2-1,CASSYRRTGDNEQFF,TGTGCCAGCAGTTACCGTAGGACAGGGGACAATGAGCAGTTCTTC
-,-,TRBV10-3,TRBJ2-2,CAISGTGTPTGELFF,TGTGCCATCAGTGGAACCGGGACTCCGACCGGGGAGCTGTTTTTT
TRBD1,-,TRBV18,TRBJ1-4,CASSGGQNEKLFF,TGTGCCAGCTCTGGGGGACAGAATGAAAAACTGTTTTTT
-,-,TRBV15,TRBJ2-7,CATSRGQQEYEQYF,TGTGCCACCAGCAGAGGACAACAGGAATACGAGCAGTACTTC
-,few,TRBV5-4,TRBJ2-2,CASRQGAGNTGELFF,TGTGCCAGCAGGCAGGGAGCGGGGAACACCGGGGAGCTGTTTTTT
-,-,TRBV2,TRBJ2-1,CASSEAPTSFLEQFF,TGTGCCAGCAGTGAAGCCCCTACTAGTTTCTTGGAGCAGTTCTTC
-,-,TRBV28,TRBJ2-7,CASSKYRVDEQYF,TGTGCCAGCAGTAAGTACAGGGTCGACGAGCAGTACTTC
TRBD1,-,TRBV4-1,TRBJ2-7,CASSQVPGQGTYEQYF,TGCGCCAGCAGCCAGGTCCCGGGACAGGGAACCTACGAGCAGTACTTC
-,-,TRBV7-6,TRBJ2-2,CASSLVAAFNTGELFF,TGTGCCAGCAGCTTAGTGGCGGCCTTTAACACCGGGGAGCTGTTTTTT
TRBD2,-,TRBV7-2,TRBJ2-1,CASSLRDRSGTINEQFF,TGTGCCAGCAGCTTGCGGGACCGTTCCGGGACTATAAATGAGCAGTTCTTC
-,-,TRBV11-3,TRBJ2-2,CASSLESQLEDRNTGELFF,TGTGCCAGCAGCTTAGAAAGCCAACTTGAAGACAGGAACACCGGGGAGCTGTTTTTT
TRBD1,-,TRBV5-1,TRBJ2-1,CASSYDRGTNEQFF,TGCGCCAGCAGCTACGACAGGGGGACGAATGAGCAGTTCTTC
TRBD2,-,TRBV10-2,TRBJ2-7,CASSAPLAGVAYEQYF,TGCGCCAGCAGTGCCCCCCTAGCGGGAGTAGCCTACGAGCAGTACTTC
-,-,TRBV28,TRBJ1-4,CASSSPRGSTNEKLFF,TGTGCCAGCAGTTCGCCCAGGGGTTCAACTAATGAAAAACTGTTTTTT
TRBD1,-,TRBV19,TRBJ1-2,CASMRQGASYGYTF,TGTGCCAGTATGAGGCAGGGGGCGAGTTATGGCTACACCTTC
-,-,TRBV11-3,TRBJ2-1,CASSLTTLGGSRPYNEQFF,TGTGCCAGCAGCCTCACGACTCTAGGCGGTTCTCGTCCATACAATGAGCAGTTCTTC
-,-,TRBV11-2,TRBJ2-3,CASSLGDTWDTQYF,TGTGCCAGCAGCTTAGGGGATACCTGGGATACGCAGTATTTT
-,-,TRBV5-4,TRBJ1-4,CASSLERGNEKLFF,TGTGCCAGCAGCTTGGAAAGGGGTAATGAAAAACTGTTTTTT
TRBD1,-,TRBV12-5,TRBJ2-6,CASGLATGAGANVLTF,TGTGCTAGTGGTTTGGCAACAGGGGCTGGGGCCAACGTCCTGACTTTC
-,-,TRBV18,TRBJ2-7,CASSPDTYEQYF,TGTGCCAGCTCACCGGACACCTACGAGCAGTACTTC
TRBD1,few,TRBV7-8,TRBJ1-5,CASSDRDGNQPQHF,TGTGCCAGCAGCGACAGGGACGGTAATCAGCCCCAGCATTTT
-,-,TRBV6-1,TRBJ2-2,CASSERLGGAGELFF,TGTGCCAGCAGTGAACGTCTAGGTGGAGCCGGGGAGCTGTTTTTT
TRBD1,once,TRBV5-8,TRBJ1-5,CASQGDMSNQPQHF,TGTGCCTCCCAGGGGGACATGAGCAATCAGCCCCAGCATTTT
TRBD2,-,TRBV7-3,TRBJ2-1,CASSSSGSTSYNEQFF,TGTGCCAGCAGCTCTAGCGGGAGTACCTCCTACAATGAGCAGTTCTTC
-,-,TRBV11-2,TRBJ1-5,CASSRTGALSQPQHF,TGTGCCAGCAGCCGTACGGGGGCTTTGAGTCAGCCCCAGCATTTT
-,-,TRBV7-2,TRBJ2-2,CASPIAANTGELFF,TGTGCCAGTCCAATAGCGGCGAACACCGGGGAGCTGTTTTTT
-,few,TRBV28,TRBJ2-1,CASSLIASSYNEQFF,TGTGCCAGCAGTTTAATCGCTAGCTCCTACAATGAGCAGTTCTTC
TRBD2,-,TRBV28,TRBJ2-4,CASSSGLAGGRDMAPAKNIQYF,TGTGCCAGCAGTTCGGGACTAGCGGGAGGCCGCGACATGGCCCCGGCCAAAAACATTCAGTACTTC
-,-,TRBV7-8,TRBJ2-7,CASLDTLSSYEQYF,TGTGCCAGCTTGGATACACTGAGCTCCTACGAGCAGTACTTC
-,-,TRBV6-1,TRBJ1-2,CASLRQGWDGYTF,TGTGCCAGTCTTAGGCAGGGATGGGATGGCTACACCTTC
TRBD2,-,TRBV11-1,TRBJ2-1,CASSLGPSGGYNEQFF,TGTGCCAGCAGCTTAGGACCGAGCGGGGGCTACAATGAGCAGTTCTTC
TRBD1,once,TRBV11-3,TRBJ2-7,CASTGDRGHEQYF,TGTGCCAGCACAGGGGACAGGGGGCACGAGCAGTACTTC
-,-,TRBV4-2,TRBJ2-2,CASSQPRLDTGELFF,TGTGCCAGCAGCCAACCCCGACTAGACACCGGGGAGCTGTTTTTT
-,-,TRBV6-1,TRBJ1-6,CASSGRYSPLHF,TGTGCCAGCAGTGGAAGGTACTCACCCCTCCACTTT
-,few,TRBV5-6,TRBJ2-1,CASSLVRPHNEQFF,TGTGCCAGCAGCTTGGTGAGGCCTCACAATGAGCAGTTCTTC
-,-,TRBV2,TRBJ2-3,CASIFGRTSTDTQYF,TGTGCCAGCATTTTCGGCAGAACTAGCACAGATACGCAGTATTTT
-,-,TRBV19,TRBJ2-5,CASSIGGKETQYF,TGTGCCAGTAGTATCGGCGGAAAAGAGACCCAGTACTTC
-,-,TRBV28,TRBJ2-7,CASIGRLTEQYF,TGTGCCAGCATTGGCAGGCTAACCGAGCAGTACTTC
-,-,TRBV30,TRBJ1-5,CAWSQQGFNQPQHF,TGTGCCTGGAGTCAGCAGGGTTTCAATCAGCCCCAGCATTTT